This paragraph reports one T cell receptor (beta chain). Its antigen is not known. CDR1 SEHNR and CDR2 FQNEAQ come from the germline V gene (reference sequence). V dropped 1 base and J dropped 4 bases, with 19 bases sitting between them. The CDR3 loop spans 17 amino acids. The sample is drawn from a study of cytomegalovirus exposure and HLA in healthy donors. Findings and caveats of the study: Later analysis suggested links between common viral pathogens and several top significant clusters. Reportedly, a later analysis found an Asian-associated ancestry cluster had fewer N-insertions than the roughly 700-donor mean. TCR beta V segments were, for the most part, productive about 90% or about 30% of the time in an earlier analysis. Analyses of presence/absence relied on an assumption of roughly uniform sequencing depth across donors.

The PCR made use of 60 Vbeta and 13 Jbeta primers. Sequencing used immunoSEQ multiplex PCR; TCRdb keeps in-frame clones, though not all of them. The sample shows 120,000 or so clones, approximately 17% of them seen only once. The sample taken for sequencing was PBMCs. The chain couples TRBV7-9 to TRBJ1-2; D is unclear. This clonotype was sampled from a female donor in good health and CMV-seropositive. The chain's CDR3 is CASSLGVRPPYLYGYTF. CDR3 DNA sequence: TGTGCCAGCAGCTTAGGGGTCAGGCCACCGTACCTCTATGGCTACACCTTC.